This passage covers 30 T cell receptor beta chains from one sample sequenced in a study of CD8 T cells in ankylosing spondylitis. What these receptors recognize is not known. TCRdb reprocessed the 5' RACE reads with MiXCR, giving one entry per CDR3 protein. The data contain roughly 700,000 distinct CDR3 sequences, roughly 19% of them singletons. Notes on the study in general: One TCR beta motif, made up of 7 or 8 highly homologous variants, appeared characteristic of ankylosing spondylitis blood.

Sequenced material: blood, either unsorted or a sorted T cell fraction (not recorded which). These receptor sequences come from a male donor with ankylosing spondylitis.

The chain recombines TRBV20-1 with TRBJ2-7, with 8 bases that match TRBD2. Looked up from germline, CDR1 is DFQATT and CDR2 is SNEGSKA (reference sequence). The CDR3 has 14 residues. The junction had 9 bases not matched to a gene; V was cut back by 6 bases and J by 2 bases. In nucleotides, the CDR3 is TGCAGTGCCACCCCGACTAGCGAGACCTACGAGCAGTACTTC. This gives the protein CSATPTSETYEQYF.

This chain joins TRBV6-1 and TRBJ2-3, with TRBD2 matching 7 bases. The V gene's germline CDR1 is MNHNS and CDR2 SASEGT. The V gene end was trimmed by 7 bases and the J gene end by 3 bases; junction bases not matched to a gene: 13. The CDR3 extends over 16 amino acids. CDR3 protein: CASTLYGREYTDTQYF. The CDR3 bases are TGTGCCAGCACCCTCTATGGGCGGGAGTATACAGATACGCAGTATTTT.

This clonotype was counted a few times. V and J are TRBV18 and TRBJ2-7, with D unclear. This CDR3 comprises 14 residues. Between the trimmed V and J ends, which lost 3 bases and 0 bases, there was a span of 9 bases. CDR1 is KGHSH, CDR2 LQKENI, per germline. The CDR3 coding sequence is TGTGCCAGCTCACCGTCGGCAGCCTCCTACGAGCAGTACTTC. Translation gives CASSPSAASYEQYF.

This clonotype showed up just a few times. The CDR3 region is CSATMGLAGVVAGELFF. DNA of the CDR3: TGCAGTGCTACGATGGGACTAGCGGGAGTTGTCGCCGGGGAGCTGTTTTTT. The V and J genes are TRBV20-1 and TRBJ2-2; 14 bases line up with TRBD2. The CDR3 has 17 amino acids. Germline V gene sequence: CDR1 DFQATT, CDR2 SNEGSKA (reference sequence). V lost 4 bases to trimming and J lost 6 bases; unmatched junction nucleotides: 10.

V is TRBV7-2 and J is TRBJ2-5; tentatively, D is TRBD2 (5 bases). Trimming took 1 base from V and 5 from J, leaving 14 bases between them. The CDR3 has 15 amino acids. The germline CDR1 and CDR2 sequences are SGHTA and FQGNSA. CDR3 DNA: TGTGCCAGCAGCTTAGGGCGGGTTGCCGGGGAGACCCAGTACTTC. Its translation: CASSLGRVAGETQYF.

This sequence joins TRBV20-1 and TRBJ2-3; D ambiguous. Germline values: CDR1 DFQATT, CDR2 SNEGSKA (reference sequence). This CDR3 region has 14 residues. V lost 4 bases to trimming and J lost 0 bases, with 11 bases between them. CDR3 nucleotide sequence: TGCAGTGCTAAAACCCAATCTAGCACAGATACGCAGTATTTT. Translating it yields CSAKTQSSTDTQYF.

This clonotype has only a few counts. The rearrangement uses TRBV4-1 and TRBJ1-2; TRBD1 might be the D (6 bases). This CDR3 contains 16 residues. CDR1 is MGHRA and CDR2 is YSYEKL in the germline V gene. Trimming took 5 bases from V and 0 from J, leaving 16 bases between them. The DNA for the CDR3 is TGCGCCAGCAGCGCTGGGAAGGGGGGAGCTAACTATGGCTACACCTTC. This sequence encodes CASSAGKGGANYGYTF.

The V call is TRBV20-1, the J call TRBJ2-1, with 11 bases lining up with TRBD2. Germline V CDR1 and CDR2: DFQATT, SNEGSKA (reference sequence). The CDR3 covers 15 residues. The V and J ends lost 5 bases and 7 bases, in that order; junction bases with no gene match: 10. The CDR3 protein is CSADLLAGVGNEQFF. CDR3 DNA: TGCAGTGCTGACTTACTAGCGGGAGTCGGTAATGAGCAGTTCTTC.

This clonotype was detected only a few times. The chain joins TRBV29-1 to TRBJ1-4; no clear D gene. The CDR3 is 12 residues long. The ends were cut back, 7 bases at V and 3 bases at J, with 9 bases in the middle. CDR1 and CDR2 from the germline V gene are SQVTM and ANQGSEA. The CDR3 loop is CSAVGANEKLFF. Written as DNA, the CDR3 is TGCAGCGCCGTCGGAGCTAATGAAAAACTGTTTTTT.

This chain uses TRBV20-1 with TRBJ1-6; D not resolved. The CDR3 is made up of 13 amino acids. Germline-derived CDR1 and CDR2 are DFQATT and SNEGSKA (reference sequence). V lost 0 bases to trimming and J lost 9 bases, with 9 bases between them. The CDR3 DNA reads TGCAGTGCTAGAGAATACAGCGGTTCACCCCTCCACTTT. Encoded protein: CSAREYSGSPLHF.

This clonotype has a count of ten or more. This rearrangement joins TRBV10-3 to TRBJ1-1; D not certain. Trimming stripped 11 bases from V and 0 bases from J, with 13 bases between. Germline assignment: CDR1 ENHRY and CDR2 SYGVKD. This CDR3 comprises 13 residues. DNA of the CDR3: TGTGCCTCTCGGGGTGCCATGAACACTGAAGCTTTCTTT. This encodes CASRGAMNTEAFF.

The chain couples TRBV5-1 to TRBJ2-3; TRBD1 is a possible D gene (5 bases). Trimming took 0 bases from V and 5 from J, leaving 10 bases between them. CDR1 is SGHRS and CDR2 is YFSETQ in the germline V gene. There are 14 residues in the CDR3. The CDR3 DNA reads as TGCGCCAGCAGCTTGGAGGGGCGCAGAGATACGCAGTATTTT. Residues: CASSLEGRRDTQYF.

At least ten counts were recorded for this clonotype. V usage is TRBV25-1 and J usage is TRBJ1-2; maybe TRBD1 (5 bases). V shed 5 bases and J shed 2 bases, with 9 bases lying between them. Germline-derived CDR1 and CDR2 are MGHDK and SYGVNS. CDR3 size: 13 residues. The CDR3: CASSSTDNYGYTF. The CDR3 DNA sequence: TGTGCCAGCAGTTCGACAGACAACTATGGCTACACCTTC.

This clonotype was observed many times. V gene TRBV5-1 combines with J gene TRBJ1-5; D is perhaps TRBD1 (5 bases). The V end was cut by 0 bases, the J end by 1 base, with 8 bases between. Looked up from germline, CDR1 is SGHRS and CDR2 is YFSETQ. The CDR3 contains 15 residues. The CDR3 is CASSLGSGSNQPQHF. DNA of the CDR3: TGCGCCAGCAGCTTGGGGTCAGGGAGCAATCAGCCCCAGCATTTT.

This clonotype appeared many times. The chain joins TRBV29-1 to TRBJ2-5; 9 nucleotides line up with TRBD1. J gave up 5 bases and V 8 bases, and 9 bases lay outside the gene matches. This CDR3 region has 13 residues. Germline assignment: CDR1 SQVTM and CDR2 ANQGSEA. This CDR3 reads CSSRTGVSETQYF. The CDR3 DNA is TGCAGCTCACGGACAGGGGTATCGGAGACCCAGTACTTC.

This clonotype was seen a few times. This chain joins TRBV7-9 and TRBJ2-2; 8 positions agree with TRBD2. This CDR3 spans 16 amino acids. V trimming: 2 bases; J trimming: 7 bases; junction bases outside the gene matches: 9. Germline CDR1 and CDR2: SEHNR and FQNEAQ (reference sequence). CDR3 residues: CASSLFPAGVVGELFF. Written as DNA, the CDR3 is TGTGCCAGCAGCTTATTTCCAGCGGGAGTGGTCGGGGAGCTGTTTTTT. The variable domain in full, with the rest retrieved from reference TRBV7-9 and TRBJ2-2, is DTGVSQNPRHKITKRGQNVTFRCDPISEHNRLYWYRQTLGQGPEFLTYFQNEAQLEKSRLLSDRFSAERPKGSFSTLEIQRTEQGDSAMYLCASSLFPAGVVGELFFGEGSRLTVL.

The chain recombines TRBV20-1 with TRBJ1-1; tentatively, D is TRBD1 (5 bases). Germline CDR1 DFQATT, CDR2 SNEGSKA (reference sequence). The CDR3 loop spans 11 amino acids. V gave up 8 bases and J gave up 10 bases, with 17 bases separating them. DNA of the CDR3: TGCAGTTCCTATGACCGGGACGGAGCTTTCTTT. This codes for CSSYDRDGAFF.

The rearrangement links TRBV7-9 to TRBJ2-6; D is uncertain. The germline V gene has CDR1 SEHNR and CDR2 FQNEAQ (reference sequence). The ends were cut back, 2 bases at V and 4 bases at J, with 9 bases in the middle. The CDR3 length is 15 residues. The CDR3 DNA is TGTGCCAGCAGCTTATCCCCCAGGGGGGCCAACGTCCTGACTTTC. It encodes CASSLSPRGANVLTF. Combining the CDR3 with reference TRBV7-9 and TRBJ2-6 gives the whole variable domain DTGVSQNPRHKITKRGQNVTFRCDPISEHNRLYWYRQTLGQGPEFLTYFQNEAQLEKSRLLSDRFSAERPKGSFSTLEIQRTEQGDSAMYLCASSLSPRGANVLTFGAGSRLTVL.

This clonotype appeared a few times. The CDR3 region has the DNA TGTGCCAGCAGCCGTGGGGGGGAAGCTTTCTTT. This codes for CASSRGGEAFF. This chain links TRBV14 with TRBJ1-1; D possibly corresponds to TRBD1 (5 bases). CDR1 SGHDN and CDR2 FVKESK come from the germline V gene. The length of the CDR3 is 11 residues. Trimming left V 4 bases short and J 8 bases short, with 8 bases between.

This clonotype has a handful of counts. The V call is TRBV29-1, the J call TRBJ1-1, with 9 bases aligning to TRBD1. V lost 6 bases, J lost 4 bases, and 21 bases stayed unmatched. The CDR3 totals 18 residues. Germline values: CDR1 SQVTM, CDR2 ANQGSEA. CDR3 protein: CSVPNPTGGNLWGTEAFF. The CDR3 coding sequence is TGCAGCGTGCCCAATCCCACAGGGGGCAATTTGTGGGGCACTGAAGCTTTCTTT. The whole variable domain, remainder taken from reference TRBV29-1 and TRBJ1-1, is SAVISQKPSRDICQRGTSLTIQCQVDSQVTMMFWYRQQPGQSLTLIATANQGSEATYESGFVIDKFPISRPNLTFSTLTVSNMSPEDSSIYLCSVPNPTGGNLWGTEAFFGQGTRLTVV.

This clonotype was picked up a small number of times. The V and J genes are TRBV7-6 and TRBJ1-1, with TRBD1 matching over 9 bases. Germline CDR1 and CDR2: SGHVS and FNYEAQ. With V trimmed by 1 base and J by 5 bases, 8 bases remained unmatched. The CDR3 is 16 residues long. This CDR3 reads CASSLVRDRVGTEAFF. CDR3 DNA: TGTGCCAGCAGCTTAGTACGGGACAGGGTGGGAACTGAAGCTTTCTTT.

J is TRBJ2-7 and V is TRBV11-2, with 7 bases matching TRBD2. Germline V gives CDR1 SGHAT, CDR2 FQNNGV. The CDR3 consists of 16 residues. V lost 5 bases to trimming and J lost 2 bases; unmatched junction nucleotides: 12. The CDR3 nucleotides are TGTGCCAGCAGCCCGACAATGAGCGGGATACCCTACGAGCAGTACTTC. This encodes CASSPTMSGIPYEQYF. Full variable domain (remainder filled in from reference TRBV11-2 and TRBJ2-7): EAGVAQSPRYKIIEKRQSVAFWCNPISGHATLYWYQQILGQGPKLLIQFQNNGVVDDSQLPKDRFSAERLKGVDSTLKIQPAKLEDSAVYLCASSPTMSGIPYEQYFGPGTRLTVT.

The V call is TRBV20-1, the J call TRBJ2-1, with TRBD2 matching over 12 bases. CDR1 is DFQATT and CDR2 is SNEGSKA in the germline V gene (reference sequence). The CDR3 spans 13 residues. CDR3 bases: TGCAGCTTGAGACTAGCGGGAGAAGGTGAGCAGTTCTTC. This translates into CSLRLAGEGEQFF.

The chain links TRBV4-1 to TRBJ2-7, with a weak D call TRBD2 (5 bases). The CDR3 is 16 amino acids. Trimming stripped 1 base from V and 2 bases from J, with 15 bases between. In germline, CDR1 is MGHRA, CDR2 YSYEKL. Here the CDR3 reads CASSQAPTGSTYEQYF. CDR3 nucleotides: TGCGCCAGCAGCCAAGCCCCAACGGGGAGTACCTACGAGCAGTACTTC.

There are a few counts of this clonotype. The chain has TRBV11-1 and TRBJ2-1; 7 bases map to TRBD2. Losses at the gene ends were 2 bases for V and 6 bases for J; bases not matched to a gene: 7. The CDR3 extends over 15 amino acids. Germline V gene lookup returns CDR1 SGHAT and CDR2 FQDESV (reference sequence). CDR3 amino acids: CASSLREGRINEQFF. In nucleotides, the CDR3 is TGTGCCAGCAGCTTAAGGGAGGGCCGAATCAATGAGCAGTTCTTC.

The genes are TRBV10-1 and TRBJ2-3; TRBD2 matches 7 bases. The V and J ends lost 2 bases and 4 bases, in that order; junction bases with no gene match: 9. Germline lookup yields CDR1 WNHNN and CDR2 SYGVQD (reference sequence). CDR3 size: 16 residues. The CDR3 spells CASSESAVGRSDTQYF. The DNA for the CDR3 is TGCGCCAGCAGTGAGAGCGCAGTCGGGAGGTCAGATACGCAGTATTTT.

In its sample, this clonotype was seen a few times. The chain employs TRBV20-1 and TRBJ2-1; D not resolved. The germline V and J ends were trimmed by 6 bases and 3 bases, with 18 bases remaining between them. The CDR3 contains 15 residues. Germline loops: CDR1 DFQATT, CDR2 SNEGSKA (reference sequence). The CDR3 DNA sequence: TGCAGTGCCAGTGAAACTAACCAAAACTACAATGAGCAGTTCTTC. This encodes CSASETNQNYNEQFF.

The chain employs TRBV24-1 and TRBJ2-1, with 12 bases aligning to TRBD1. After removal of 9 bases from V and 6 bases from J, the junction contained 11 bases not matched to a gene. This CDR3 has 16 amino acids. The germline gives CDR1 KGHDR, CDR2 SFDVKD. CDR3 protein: CATSLSGTGGFNEQFF. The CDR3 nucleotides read TGTGCCACCTCCTTATCCGGGACAGGGGGCTTCAATGAGCAGTTCTTC.

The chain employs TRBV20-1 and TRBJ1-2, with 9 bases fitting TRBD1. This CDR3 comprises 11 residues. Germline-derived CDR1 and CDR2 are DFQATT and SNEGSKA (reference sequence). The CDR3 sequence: CGKQGASGYTF. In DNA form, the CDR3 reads TGCGGCAAACAGGGGGCAAGTGGCTACACCTTC.

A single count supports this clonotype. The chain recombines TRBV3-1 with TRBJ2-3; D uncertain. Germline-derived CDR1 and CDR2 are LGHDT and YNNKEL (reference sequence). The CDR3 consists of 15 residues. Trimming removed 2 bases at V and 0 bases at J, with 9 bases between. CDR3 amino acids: CASSQLISSTDTQYF. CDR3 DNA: TGTGCCAGCAGCCAACTAATTTCTAGCACAGATACGCAGTATTTT.